These 6 T cell receptor beta chains share one sample of origin, sequenced in a study of T cell clonality in common variable immunodeficiency (dated by TCRdb to about 2015). Library generation was performed with the immunoSEQ multiplex PCR assay. TCRdb stores this immuneACCESS table with in-frame sequences only. Part of the clones is absent; in the studies checked, under half of the shortfall reflects unresolved V genes, and no reason is known for the rest. The sample has 35,000 to 55,000 clones on record, with no singletons. In total, the top ten clones hold about 0.68% of the sample. Sequenced sample: peripheral blood mononuclear cells. These receptors were obtained from a person aged 18 to 69 in good health.

This clone was observed many times. Read coverage stops 3 residues before the CDR3 terminus; the germline J gene supplies the remainder. The rearrangement uses TRBV4-1 and TRBJ2-7; 9 nucleotides line up with TRBD1. Trimming removed 5 bases from V and 2 bases from J; junction bases left unmatched: 7. Germline V gene lookup returns CDR1 MGHRA and CDR2 YSYEKL. The CDR3 is 15 amino acids. The CDR3 spells CASSALTGGTYEQYF. CDR3 DNA (partial): TGCGCCAGCAGCGCCCTGACAGGGGGGACCTACGAG.

This clone was found many times. The read comes to an end 3 residues before the CDR3 does, leaving the germline J gene to fill in the end. V is TRBV4-1 and J is TRBJ1-1; the D gene is possibly TRBD1 (6 bases). The CDR3 length is 14 residues. V gave up 4 bases and J gave up 4 bases, with 13 bases separating them. Germline lookup yields CDR1 MGHRA and CDR2 YSYEKL. CDR3 bases read: TGCGCCAGCAGCCTCGCAGGGGTTACCACTGAA. This sequence encodes CASSLAGVTTE. The CDR3 in its entirety is CASSLAGVTTEAFF.

Comment on this clone: The sequence runs out 3 residues before the end of the CDR3; the remainder is reconstructed from the germline J gene. The chain recombines TRBV11-3 with TRBJ1-1; TRBD1 matches at 9 bases. V was pared by 3 bases and J by 1 base, with 3 bases of the junction left unmatched. CDR3 size: 15 residues. From germline, CDR1 is SGHNT and CDR2 YENEEA. The covered CDR3 bases are TGTGCCAGCAGCTTGACAGGGGGTAGGAACACTGAA. It specifies CASSLTGGRNTE. The whole CDR3 sequence is CASSLTGGRNTEAFF.

This clone appeared many times. Read sequence stops 3 residues before the CDR3 end, and the germline J gene provides the missing end. The chain is built from TRBV20-1 and TRBJ2-7; D possibly corresponds to TRBD1 (5 bases). Germline V CDR1 and CDR2: DFQATT, SNEGSKA (reference sequence). The CDR3 has 14 residues. V was trimmed by 6 bases and J by 2 bases, leaving 17 bases between them. The CDR3 sequence: CSAPRRATAYEQYF. Incomplete CDR3 DNA: TGCAGTGCACCACGCAGGGCCACCGCCTACGAG.

The table lists this clone with many counts. The CDR3 extends 3 residues past the end of the read, so its final part is completed from the germline J gene. The V gene is TRBV28, the J gene TRBJ2-5; 10 bases fit TRBD1. CDR3 length: 14 amino acids. Germline lookup yields CDR1 MDHEN and CDR2 SYDVKM. V shed 10 bases, J shed 4 bases, and the junction held 9 bases outside the gene matches. CDR3 amino acids: CATLGQGYRETQYF. The CDR3 DNA, read in part, is TGTGCCACCCTGGGACAGGGGTATCGAGAGACC.

This clone showed up many times. The DNA ends 3 residues before the CDR3 does, and the rest of the CDR3 is filled in from the germline J gene. This chain connects TRBV5-1 to TRBJ2-6, with TRBD1 matching over 10 bases. The CDR3 has 18 residues. The trim removed 4 bases at V and 3 bases at J, leaving 10 bases unmatched. Germline V gene lookup returns CDR1 SGHRS and CDR2 YFSETQ. The sequenced part of the CDR3 DNA is TGCGCCAGCAGCGCCAGGACAGGGGGAACGAATGGGGCCAACGTC. Translating gives CASSARTGGTNGANV. In full, the CDR3 is CASSARTGGTNGANVLTF.